The entry below describes one T cell receptor (beta chain). Construction of TCR beta libraries relied on iRepertoire HTBI primers and on Arm-PCR targeting CDR3 regions. TCRdb reprocessed the multiplex PCR reads with MiXCR, giving one entry per CDR3 protein. Among around 460,000 distinct CDR3 sequences listed, about 22% were seen once. This sample was included in a study of regulatory T cells in long-lasting Graves disease. Specified time point: persistent/refractory GD, antithyroid drugs over 5 years with positive TRAb. RNA from PBMCs was the source of the TCR library. The TCR originated in a female donor with Graves disease. Sequences were derived from peripheral blood mononuclear cells (PBMCs), sampled when the disease was refractory, from a patient treated with antithyroid drugs.

The CDR3 nucleotides read TGTGCCGGCAATCCGACAGTCGGGACTGAAGCTTTCTTT. Its protein is CAGNPTVGTEAFF. V usage is TRBV30 and J usage is TRBJ1-1; weak D call: TRBD1 (5 bases). V lost 8 bases and J lost 5, with 18 bases in between. Germline V gives CDR1 GTSNPN, CDR2 SVGIG (reference sequence). This CDR3 contains 13 residues.